The T cell receptor (beta chain) described here comes from a study of HIV-infected patients and healthy controls. Study-wide results and caveats: No HLA typing of donors was done in this study.

Alpha and beta constant-region primers primed reverse transcription of around 500 ng RNA. Each of the alpha and beta chains got its own library through chain-specific third strand synthesis with indices. The library had 12-nucleotide molecular identifiers formed by two random hexamers joined together. TCRdb fed the 5' RACE reads into MiXCR, producing one record per CDR3 protein. Of roughly 14,000 distinct CDR3 sequences listed, 12% are singletons. In this sample, this clonotype turned up a few times. Its antigen is unidentified. Antiretroviral therapy had run roughly three months, about 14 weeks, before follow-up blood collection. Whole blood was used without fractionation, so all unsorted peripheral T cells were included. The sequence derives from an adult with HIV infection. The donor label of this sample is uncertain. The sample here was blood, taken during antiretroviral therapy.

CDR3 residues: CAISEGTSGGTDTQYF. The CDR3 DNA follows: TGTGCCATCAGTGAGGGGACTAGCGGGGGCACAGATACGCAGTATTTT. The chain joins TRBV10-3 to TRBJ2-3; 13 nucleotides match TRBD2. After removal of 2 bases from V and 1 base from J, the junction contained 0 bases not matched to a gene. CDR1 ENHRY and CDR2 SYGVKD come from the germline V gene. CDR3 length: 16 residues.